This entry lists 5 T cell receptor beta chains sequenced from one sample in a study of blood T cell repertoires in COVID-19. Data came from immunoSEQ multiplex PCR; TCRdb stores just in-frame clones and leaves some out. The profile shows tens of thousands of clones, 91% of them singletons. Sequenced: peripheral blood. These receptors came from a woman in her fifties or sixties in a cohort sampled during active COVID-19.

This chain uses TRBV6-5 with TRBJ2-2, with 9 bases fitting TRBD2. The CDR3 loop spans 14 amino acids. Germline V CDR1 and CDR2: MNHEY, SVGAGI. V was pared by 6 bases and J by 6 bases, with 5 bases of the junction left unmatched. DNA of the CDR3: TGTGCCAGCAGGAGCGGGAGGAGCTCCGGGGAGCTGTTTTTT. It yields the protein CASRSGRSSGELFF.

The chain links TRBV5-4 to TRBJ2-7, with TRBD2 as a possible D gene (5 bases). Germline V gives CDR1 SGHNT, CDR2 YYREEE (reference sequence). Trimming pared 0 bases from V and 3 bases from J, leaving 13 bases between. CDR3 size: 15 residues. CDR3 nucleotides: TGTGCCAGCAGCTTGGCCGGCGGACTTCGCTACGAGCAGTACTTC. Residues: CASSLAGGLRYEQYF.

Written as DNA, the CDR3 is TGTGCCAGTAGCCCTAGCGGGGCTGGGTCCTACGAGCAGTACTTC. Protein: CASSPSGAGSYEQYF. The gene calls are TRBV19 and TRBJ2-7, with 9 bases that match TRBD2. This CDR3 region has 15 residues. From germline, CDR1 is LNHDA and CDR2 SQIVND (reference sequence). V shed 6 bases and J 1 base; nucleotides not matched to a gene: 7.

This rearrangement joins TRBV10-3 to TRBJ1-6, with TRBD1 matching 8 bases. This CDR3 has 18 residues. Per the germline V gene, CDR1 is ENHRY and CDR2 is SYGVKD. V lost 2 bases to trimming and J lost 0 bases; unmatched junction nucleotides: 6. In DNA form, the CDR3 reads TGTGCCATCAGTGAGGTCCAGGGGGCCGGCTCCTATAATTCACCCCTCCACTTT. Amino acids: CAISEVQGAGSYNSPLHF.

The chain carries TRBV11-2 and TRBJ2-3, with a possible D match to TRBD2 (5 bases). The V gene lost 5 bases and the J gene lost 2 bases, with 17 bases spanning the gap. This CDR3 comprises 16 residues. Per germline, CDR1 SGHAT and CDR2 FQNNGV. The CDR3, as DNA: TGTGCCAGCAGCGGAGACCGGGAAGGGCTCACAGATACGCAGTATTTT. Amino acids: CASSGDREGLTDTQYF.